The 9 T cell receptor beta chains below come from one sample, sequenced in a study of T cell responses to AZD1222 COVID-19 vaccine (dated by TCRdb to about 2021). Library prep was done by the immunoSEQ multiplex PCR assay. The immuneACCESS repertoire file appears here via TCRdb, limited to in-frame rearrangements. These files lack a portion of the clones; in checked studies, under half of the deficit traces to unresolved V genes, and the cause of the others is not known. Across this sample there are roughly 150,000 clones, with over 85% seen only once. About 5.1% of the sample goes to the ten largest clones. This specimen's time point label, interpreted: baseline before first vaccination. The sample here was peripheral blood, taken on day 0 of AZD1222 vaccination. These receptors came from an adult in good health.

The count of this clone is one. In DNA form, the CDR3 reads TGTGCCAGCAGTGCGGGTATGGGTGGCTACACCTTC. This encodes CASSAGMGGYTF. This sequence joins TRBV28 and TRBJ1-2; no firm D call. Between the trimmed V and J ends, which lost 5 bases and 7 bases, there was a span of 11 bases. The CDR3 is 12 residues long. Germline V gene sequence: CDR1 MDHEN, CDR2 SYDVKM.

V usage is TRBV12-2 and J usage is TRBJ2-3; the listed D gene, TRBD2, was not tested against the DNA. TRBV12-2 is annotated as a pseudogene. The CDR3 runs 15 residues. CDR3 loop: CASRSRDSLTDTQYF. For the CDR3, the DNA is TGTGCAAGTCGCTCCCGGGACTCCCTCACAGATACGCAGTATTTT.

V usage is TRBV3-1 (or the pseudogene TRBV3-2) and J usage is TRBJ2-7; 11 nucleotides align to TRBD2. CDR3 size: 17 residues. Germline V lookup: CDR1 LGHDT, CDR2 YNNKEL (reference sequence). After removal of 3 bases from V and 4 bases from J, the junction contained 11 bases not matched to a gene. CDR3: CASSHQGLAEFDYEQYF. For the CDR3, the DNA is TGTGCCAGCAGCCACCAGGGACTAGCGGAATTCGATTACGAGCAGTACTTC.

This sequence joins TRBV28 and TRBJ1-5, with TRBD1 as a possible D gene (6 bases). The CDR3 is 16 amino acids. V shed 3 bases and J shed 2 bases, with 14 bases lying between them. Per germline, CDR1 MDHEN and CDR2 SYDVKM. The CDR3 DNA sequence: TGTGCCAGCAGTTTCCCAGGGGATCAGGGCAATCAGCCCCAGCATTTT. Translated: CASSFPGDQGNQPQHF.

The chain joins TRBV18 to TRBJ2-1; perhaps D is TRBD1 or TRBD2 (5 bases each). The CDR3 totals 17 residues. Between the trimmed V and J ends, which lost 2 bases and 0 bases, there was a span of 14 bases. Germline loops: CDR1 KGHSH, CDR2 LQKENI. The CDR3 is CASSPVNGASSYNEQFF. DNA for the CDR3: TGTGCCAGCTCACCAGTTAACGGGGCCAGCTCCTACAATGAGCAGTTCTTC.

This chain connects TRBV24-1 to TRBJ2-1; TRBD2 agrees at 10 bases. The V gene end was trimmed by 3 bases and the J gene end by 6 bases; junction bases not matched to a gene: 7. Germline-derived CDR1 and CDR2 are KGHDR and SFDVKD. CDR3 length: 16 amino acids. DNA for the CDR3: TGTGCCACCAGTGATCCCGTTGGGACTAGCGCCAATGAGCAGTTCTTC. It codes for CATSDPVGTSANEQFF.

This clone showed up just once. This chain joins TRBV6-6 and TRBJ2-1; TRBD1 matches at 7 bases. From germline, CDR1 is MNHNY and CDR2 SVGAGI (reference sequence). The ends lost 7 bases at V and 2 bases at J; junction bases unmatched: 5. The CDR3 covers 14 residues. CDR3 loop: CASNRQGPYNEQFF. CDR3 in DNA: TGTGCCAGCAACCGACAGGGCCCCTACAATGAGCAGTTCTTC.

The CDR3, as DNA: TGTGCCAGTAGTATAGAGGGGACTAGGGGCACCGGGGAGCTGTTTTTT. Translation: CASSIEGTRGTGELFF. This chain joins TRBV19 and TRBJ2-2; 8 nucleotides match TRBD2. CDR3 size: 16 residues. After removal of 0 bases from V and 4 bases from J, the junction contained 4 bases not matched to a gene. Per the germline V gene, CDR1 is LNHDA and CDR2 is SQIVND (reference sequence).

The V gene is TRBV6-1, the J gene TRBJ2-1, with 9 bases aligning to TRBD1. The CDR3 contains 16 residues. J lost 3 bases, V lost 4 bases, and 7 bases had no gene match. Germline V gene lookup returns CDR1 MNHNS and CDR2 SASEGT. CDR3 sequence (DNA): TGTGCCAGCAGTGCCTTCGGGACAGGGATCTACAATGAGCAGTTCTTC. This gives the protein CASSAFGTGIYNEQFF.